One sample yielded the 26 T cell receptor beta chains listed below, sequenced in a study of blood T cell repertoires in COVID-19. Method: immunoSEQ multiplex PCR; TCRdb's copy keeps in-frame clones and lacks some. The table includes 150,000 to 200,000 clones, 60% to 80% detected once. Material: peripheral blood. These receptors originate from a man between 65 and 85 years old with acute or convalescent COVID-19.

V usage is TRBV28 and J usage is TRBJ1-1; D may be TRBD1 (6 bases). V lost 3 bases and J lost 1, with 12 bases in between. CDR1 and CDR2 from the germline V gene are MDHEN and SYDVKM. The length of the CDR3 is 15 residues. CDR3 region: CASSLADRKNTEAFF. As DNA, the CDR3 is TGTGCCAGCAGTTTGGCGGACAGAAAGAACACTGAAGCTTTCTTT.

The V gene is TRBV5-4, the J gene TRBJ1-1; tentative D call: TRBD1 (5 bases). Germline assignment: CDR1 SGHNT and CDR2 YYREEE (reference sequence). This CDR3 is built from 12 residues. Trimming took off 4 bases at V and 8 bases at J, with 12 bases between the two ends. The CDR3 loop reads CASSEHRREAFF. CDR3 DNA: TGTGCCAGCAGCGAACACAGGCGAGAAGCTTTCTTT.

This clone was counted between two and nine times. V and J are TRBV11-3 and TRBJ2-2; 7 bases fit TRBD2. Germline assignment: CDR1 SGHNT and CDR2 YENEEA. CDR3 length equals 14 residues. The V segment lost 5 bases and the J segment 6 bases; nucleotides outside the gene matches: 6. The CDR3 region is CASSARLAPGELFF. CDR3 coding DNA: TGTGCCAGCAGCGCCAGACTAGCCCCCGGGGAGCTGTTTTTT.

This clone was detected only once. The rearrangement links TRBV10-3 to TRBJ1-5; D is unclear. The CDR3 has 13 residues. In germline, CDR1 is ENHRY, CDR2 SYGVKD. V lost 4 bases to trimming and J lost 6 bases, with 10 bases between them. For the CDR3, the DNA is TGTGCCATCAGTGGAAACCGGGTTCAGCCCCAGCATTTT. Amino acid sequence: CAISGNRVQPQHF.

The chain links TRBV19 to TRBJ1-2, with TRBD1 matching over 7 bases. The CDR3 runs 13 residues. Per the germline V gene, CDR1 is LNHDA and CDR2 is SQIVND (reference sequence). The trim removed 4 bases at V and 7 bases at J, leaving 6 bases unmatched. The CDR3 region is CASSRTGVVGYTF. CDR3 sequence (DNA): TGTGCCAGTAGTAGAACAGGGGTAGTTGGCTACACCTTC.

The chain uses TRBV9 and TRBJ2-5, with TRBD2 identical over 12 bases. Germline CDR1 is SGDLS and CDR2 is YYNGEE. CDR3 length: 14 amino acids. V was clipped by 4 bases and J by 5 bases; unmatched bases: 3. The CDR3 region is CASSIGTSGETQYF. The CDR3 DNA reads TGTGCCAGCAGCATTGGGACTAGCGGGGAGACCCAGTACTTC.

The genes are TRBV28 and TRBJ2-7, with TRBD1 matching over 8 bases. Germline loops: CDR1 MDHEN, CDR2 SYDVKM. The CDR3 runs 18 residues. Trimming removed 3 bases from V and 0 bases from J; junction bases left unmatched: 13. CDR3 amino acids: CASSLPPRTGNFSYEQYF. The CDR3 DNA is TGTGCCAGCAGTTTGCCGCCAAGGACAGGGAATTTCTCCTACGAGCAGTACTTC.

The genes are TRBV7-2 and TRBJ1-5; D is perhaps TRBD1 (5 bases). V was shortened by 5 bases and J by 5 bases, with 13 bases between the two germline ends. CDR1 and CDR2 (germline): SGHTA, FQGNSA. The length of the CDR3 is 14 residues. Here the CDR3 DNA reads TGTGCCAGCAGCCCCCCGGGGGATCATCAGCCCCAGCATTTT. It codes for CASSPPGDHQPQHF.

This clone was seen just once. The gene calls are TRBV6-2 or TRBV6-3 and TRBJ1-1; D gene ambiguous. CDR3 size: 13 residues. CDR1 and CDR2 from the germline V gene are MNHEY and SVGEGT. Trimming left V 5 bases short and J 0 bases short, with 7 bases between. The CDR3 loop is CASSQKMNTEAFF. CDR3 bases: TGTGCCAGCAGTCAAAAAATGAACACTGAAGCTTTCTTT.

This clone has a single count. The genes are TRBV29-1 and TRBJ2-1, with 7 bases that match TRBD2. Looked up from germline, CDR1 is SQVTM and CDR2 is ANQGSEA. V gave up 4 bases and J gave up 1 base; unmatched junction bases: 7. CDR3 size: 15 residues. This CDR3 is CSVGLAGGSYNEQFF. CDR3 coding DNA: TGCAGCGTTGGTTTAGCGGGTGGATCCTACAATGAGCAGTTCTTC.

This clone showed up just a few times. The CDR3 DNA is TGCAGTGCTAGTGCCCAGGGGAATTCACCCCTCCACTTT. As protein: CSASAQGNSPLHF. The chain is built from TRBV20-1 and TRBJ1-6; D might be TRBD1 (6 bases). The CDR3 has 13 amino acids. Trimming took off 3 bases at V and 7 bases at J, with 10 bases between the two ends. Germline V gene data show CDR1 as DFQATT and CDR2 as SNEGSKA (reference sequence).

The rearrangement joins TRBV7-2 to TRBJ2-3; 10 bases match TRBD2. V shed 2 bases and J 6 bases; nucleotides not matched to a gene: 2. Germline loops: CDR1 SGHTA, CDR2 FQGNSA. The CDR3 runs to 14 residues. Here the CDR3 reads CASSLSGGADTQYF. CDR3 coding DNA: TGTGCCAGCAGCTTAAGCGGGGGGGCTGATACGCAGTATTTT.

The rearrangement links TRBV6-1 to TRBJ2-1; D possibly corresponds to TRBD1 (5 bases). The CDR3 is 12 amino acids. Deletions cut 1 base from V and 9 bases from J, with 7 bases between. Germline CDR1 reads MNHNS; CDR2 reads SASEGT. CDR3 residues: CASSEEGREQFF. CDR3 nucleotide sequence: TGTGCCAGCAGTGAAGAGGGGCGTGAGCAGTTCTTC.

The chain joins TRBV27 to TRBJ1-5, with a possible D match to TRBD1 (5 bases). CDR1 is MNHEY, CDR2 SMNVEV, per germline (reference sequence). The V and J ends lost 5 bases and 3 bases respectively, with 17 bases between them. The CDR3 spans 16 residues. The CDR3 DNA sequence: TGTGCCAGCAGTCCGTCCTCAGGGCAATTCAATCAGCCCCAGCATTTT. Protein sequence: CASSPSSGQFNQPQHF.

V usage is TRBV10-3 and J usage is TRBJ1-1; 9 positions agree with TRBD1. V gave up 10 bases and J gave up 0 bases; unmatched junction bases: 6. Looked up from germline, CDR1 is ENHRY and CDR2 is SYGVKD. This CDR3 comprises 14 residues. CDR3 residues: CATTQGAMNTEAFF. In DNA, the CDR3 is TGTGCCACCACACAGGGGGCCATGAACACTGAAGCTTTCTTT.

The chain links TRBV5-1 to TRBJ2-4; D uncertain. The V gene's germline CDR1 is SGHRS and CDR2 YFSETQ. The CDR3 is 14 amino acids. V lost 0 bases, J lost 5 bases, and 9 bases lay in between. This CDR3 is CASSLEGGQNIQYF. CDR3 nucleotide sequence: TGCGCCAGCAGCTTGGAAGGTGGGCAAAACATTCAGTACTTC.

The chain carries TRBV5-1 and TRBJ1-6, with D unclear. The germline CDR1 and CDR2 sequences are SGHRS and YFSETQ. V shed 0 bases and J shed 7 bases, with 11 bases lying between them. The CDR3 contains 15 residues. Here the CDR3 DNA reads TGCGCCAGCAGCTTGGGCGGGAGTGGGAATTCACCCCTCCACTTT. Encoded protein: CASSLGGSGNSPLHF.

This clone is a singleton in its sample. The chain joins TRBV21-1 to TRBJ2-7; TRBD2 was called by the table and not checked on the DNA. TRBV21-1 is an annotated pseudogene. The CDR3 is 14 amino acids. For the CDR3, the DNA is TGTGCCAGGAAAAGACTAGCGGGAGTTTACGAGCAGTACTTC. Residues: CARKRLAGVYEQYF.

This rearrangement joins TRBV14 to TRBJ2-7; possible D gene TRBD1, 7 bases. Trimming left V 2 bases short and J 2 bases short, with 19 bases between. Germline values: CDR1 SGHDN, CDR2 FVKESK. CDR3 size: 17 residues. This CDR3 reads CASSQSPTGTFAYEQYF. The CDR3 DNA reads as TGTGCCAGCAGCCAAAGCCCGACAGGGACTTTTGCCTACGAGCAGTACTTC.

The chain couples TRBV7-9 to TRBJ2-3; 8 positions agree with TRBD1. Germline lookup yields CDR1 SEHNR and CDR2 FQNEAQ (reference sequence). This CDR3 spans 14 amino acids. The V and J ends lost 4 bases and 3 bases, in that order; junction bases with no gene match: 3. In nucleotides, the CDR3 is TGTGCCAGCAGCTCGGACAGGGAAACAGATACGCAGTATTTT. This gives the protein CASSSDRETDTQYF.

The chain employs TRBV6-5 and TRBJ2-3; 7 bases fit TRBD2. The CDR3 is 15 residues long. CDR1 and CDR2 (germline): MNHEY, SVGAGI. The V and J ends lost 2 bases and 2 bases, in that order; junction bases with no gene match: 4. The CDR3 coding sequence is TGTGCCAGCAGTTACGGGGGGGAACACACAGATACGCAGTATTTT. Translation: CASSYGGEHTDTQYF.

V and J are TRBV30 and TRBJ2-7; maybe TRBD1 (5 bases). Germline V gene sequence: CDR1 GTSNPN, CDR2 SVGIG (reference sequence). This CDR3 has 12 residues. Trimming stripped 1 base from V and 3 bases from J, with 7 bases between. Here the CDR3 DNA reads TGTGCCTGGAGTGGGGGCCTCTACGAGCAGTACTTC. Residues: CAWSGGLYEQYF.

V and J are TRBV4-1 and TRBJ2-2; TRBD2 agrees at 7 bases. This CDR3 has 14 amino acids. The ends lost 6 bases at V and 1 base at J; junction bases unmatched: 2. Germline values: CDR1 MGHRA, CDR2 YSYEKL. CDR3 sequence reads: CASSPSGNTGELFF. DNA for the CDR3: TGCGCCAGCAGTCCTAGCGGGAACACCGGGGAGCTGTTTTTT.

The V and J genes are TRBV11-2 and TRBJ2-3; weak D call: TRBD1 (5 bases). The CDR3 length is 14 residues. Trimming cost V 3 bases and J 4 bases, with 11 bases left between them. Per germline, CDR1 SGHAT and CDR2 FQNNGV. The CDR3 loop is CASSFGRVADTQYF. CDR3 in DNA: TGTGCCAGCAGCTTTGGCAGGGTGGCAGATACGCAGTATTTT.

The chain employs TRBV20-1 and TRBJ2-1; 7 bases agree with TRBD2. The length of the CDR3 is 11 residues. J lost 9 bases, V lost 3 bases, and 2 bases had no gene match. Germline CDR1 and CDR2: DFQATT and SNEGSKA (reference sequence). The CDR3 DNA sequence: TGCAGTGCTAGGGGGGGGACTGAGCAGTTCTTC. Its translation is CSARGGTEQFF.

The chain couples TRBV5-6 to TRBJ2-7; D is uncertain. CDR1 is SGHDT, CDR2 YYEEEE, per germline. V was trimmed by 7 bases and J by 3 bases, leaving 11 bases between them. The CDR3 is 12 residues long. CDR3 loop: CASPRHLYEQYF. The CDR3 region has the DNA TGTGCCAGCCCCCGACACCTCTACGAGCAGTACTTC.